This T cell receptor beta chain was recovered during a study of blood T cell repertoires in COVID-19. The CDR3 runs 19 residues. The germline V gene has CDR1 LGHDT and CDR2 YNNKEL (reference sequence). With V trimmed by 1 base and J by 6 bases, 14 bases remained unmatched. Data came from immunoSEQ multiplex PCR; TCRdb stores just in-frame clones and leaves some out. The sample records 240,000 or so clones, roughly 77% being singletons. This TCR was sampled from a woman aged 80 or over with acute or convalescent COVID-19. What was sequenced was peripheral blood. The gene calls are TRBV3-1 (or the pseudogene TRBV3-2) and TRBJ2-1, with 11 bases identical to TRBD2. The DNA of the CDR3 is TGTGCCAGCAGCCAAGGGGAGAAGGTTAGCGGGGGGGACTGCAATGAGCAGTTCTTC. As protein: CASSQGEKVSGGDCNEQFF.